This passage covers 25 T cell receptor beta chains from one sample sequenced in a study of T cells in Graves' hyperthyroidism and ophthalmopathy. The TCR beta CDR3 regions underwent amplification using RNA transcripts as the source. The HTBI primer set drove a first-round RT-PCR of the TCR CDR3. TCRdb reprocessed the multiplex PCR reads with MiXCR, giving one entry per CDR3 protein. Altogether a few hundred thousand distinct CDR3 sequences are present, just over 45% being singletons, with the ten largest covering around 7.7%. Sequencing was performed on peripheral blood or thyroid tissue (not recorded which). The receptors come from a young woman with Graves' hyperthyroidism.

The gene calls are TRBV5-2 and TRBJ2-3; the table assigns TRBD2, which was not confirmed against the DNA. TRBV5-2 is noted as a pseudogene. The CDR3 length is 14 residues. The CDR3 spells CASNLTGGADTQYF. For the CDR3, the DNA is TGTGCCAGCAACTTAACGGGAGGAGCGGATACGCAGTATTTT.

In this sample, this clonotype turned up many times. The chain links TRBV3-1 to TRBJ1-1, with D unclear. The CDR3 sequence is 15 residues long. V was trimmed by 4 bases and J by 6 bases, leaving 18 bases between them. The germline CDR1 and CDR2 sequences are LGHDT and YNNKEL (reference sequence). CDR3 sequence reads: CASSPHPEGGSEAFF. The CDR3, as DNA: TGTGCCAGCAGCCCTCACCCTGAGGGAGGGTCTGAAGCTTTCTTT.

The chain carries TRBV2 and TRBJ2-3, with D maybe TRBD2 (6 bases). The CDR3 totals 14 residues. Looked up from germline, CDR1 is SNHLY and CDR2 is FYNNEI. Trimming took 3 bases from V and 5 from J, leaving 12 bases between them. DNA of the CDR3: TGTGCCAGCAGTGAGGGAGGAAGGCTAGATACGCAGTATTTT. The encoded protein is CASSEGGRLDTQYF.

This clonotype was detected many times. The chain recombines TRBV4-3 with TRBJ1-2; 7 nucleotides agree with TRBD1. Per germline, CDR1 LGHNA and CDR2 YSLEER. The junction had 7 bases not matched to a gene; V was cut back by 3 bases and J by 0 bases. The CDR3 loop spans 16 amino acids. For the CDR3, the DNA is TGCGCCAGCAGCCAGTATGACAGGGCTCCTAACTATGGCTACACCTTC. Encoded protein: CASSQYDRAPNYGYTF.

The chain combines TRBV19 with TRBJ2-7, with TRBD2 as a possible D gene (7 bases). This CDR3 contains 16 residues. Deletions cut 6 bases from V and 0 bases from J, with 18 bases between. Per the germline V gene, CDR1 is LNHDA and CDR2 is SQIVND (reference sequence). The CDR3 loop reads CASSLWEGGVSYEQYF. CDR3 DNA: TGTGCCAGTAGCCTCTGGGAGGGGGGAGTCTCCTACGAGCAGTACTTC.

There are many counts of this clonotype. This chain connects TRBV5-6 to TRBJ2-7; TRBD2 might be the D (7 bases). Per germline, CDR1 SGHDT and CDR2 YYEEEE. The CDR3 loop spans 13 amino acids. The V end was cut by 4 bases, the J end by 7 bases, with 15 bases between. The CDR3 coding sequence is TGTGCCAGCAGCAAACCGGGGGGCAGGGAGCAGTACTTC. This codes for CASSKPGGREQYF.

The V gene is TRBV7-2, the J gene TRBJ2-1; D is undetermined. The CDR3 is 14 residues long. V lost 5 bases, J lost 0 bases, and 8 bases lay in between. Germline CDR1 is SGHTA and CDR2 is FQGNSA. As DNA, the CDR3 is TGTGCCAGCAGCGCCAGGATCTCCTACAATGAGCAGTTCTTC. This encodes CASSARISYNEQFF.

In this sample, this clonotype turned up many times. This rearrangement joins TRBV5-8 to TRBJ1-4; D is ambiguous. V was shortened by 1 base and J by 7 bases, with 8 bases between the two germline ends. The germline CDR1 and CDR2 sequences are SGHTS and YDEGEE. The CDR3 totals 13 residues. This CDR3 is CASSLQIGEKLFF. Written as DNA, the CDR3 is TGTGCCAGCAGCTTGCAAATAGGTGAAAAACTGTTTTTT.

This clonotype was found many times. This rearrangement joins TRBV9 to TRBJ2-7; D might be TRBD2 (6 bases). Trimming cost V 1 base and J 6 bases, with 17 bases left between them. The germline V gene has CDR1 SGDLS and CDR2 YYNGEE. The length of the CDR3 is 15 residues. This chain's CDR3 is CASSVSGSEGSEQYF. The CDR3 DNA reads TGTGCCAGCAGCGTAAGCGGGTCGGAAGGGAGCGAGCAGTACTTC.

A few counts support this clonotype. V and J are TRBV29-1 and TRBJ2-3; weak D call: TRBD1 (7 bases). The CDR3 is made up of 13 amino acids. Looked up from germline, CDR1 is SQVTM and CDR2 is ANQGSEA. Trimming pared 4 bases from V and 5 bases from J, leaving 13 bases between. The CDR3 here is CSVAWQGGDTQYF. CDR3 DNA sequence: TGCAGCGTTGCTTGGCAGGGGGGAGATACGCAGTATTTT.

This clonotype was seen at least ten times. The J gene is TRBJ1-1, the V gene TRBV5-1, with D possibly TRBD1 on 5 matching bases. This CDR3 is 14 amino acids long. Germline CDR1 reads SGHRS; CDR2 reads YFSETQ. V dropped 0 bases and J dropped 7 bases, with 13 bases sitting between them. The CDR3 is CASSLGGDQGEAFF. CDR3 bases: TGCGCCAGCAGCTTGGGGGGGGACCAGGGTGAAGCTTTCTTT.

As DNA, the CDR3 is TGCAGCCTAAGGGACGGTTACTACGAGCAGTACTTC. It translates to CSLRDGYYEQYF. The V and J genes are TRBV29-1 and TRBJ2-7; D may match TRBD1 or TRBD2 (5 bases each). V shed 8 bases and J shed 3 bases, with 14 bases lying between them. The CDR3 length is 12 residues. The V gene's germline CDR1 is SQVTM and CDR2 ANQGSEA.

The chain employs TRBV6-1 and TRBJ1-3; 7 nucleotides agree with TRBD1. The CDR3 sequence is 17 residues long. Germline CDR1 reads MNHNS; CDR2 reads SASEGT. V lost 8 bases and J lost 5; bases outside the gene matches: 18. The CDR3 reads CASGQDPGGPWRNTIYF. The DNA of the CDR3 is TGTGCCAGCGGACAGGATCCGGGGGGACCTTGGAGAAACACCATATATTTT.

The DNA for the CDR3 is TGCAGTGCTAGAGATTCGGGGGCGTCGGGCTACGAGCAGTACTTC. Translation: CSARDSGASGYEQYF. The chain recombines TRBV20-1 with TRBJ2-7; the D call may be TRBD1 or TRBD2 (6 bases each). This CDR3 is 15 amino acids long. Trimming removed 0 bases from V and 3 bases from J, with 15 bases in between. Germline V lookup: CDR1 DFQATT, CDR2 SNEGSKA (reference sequence).

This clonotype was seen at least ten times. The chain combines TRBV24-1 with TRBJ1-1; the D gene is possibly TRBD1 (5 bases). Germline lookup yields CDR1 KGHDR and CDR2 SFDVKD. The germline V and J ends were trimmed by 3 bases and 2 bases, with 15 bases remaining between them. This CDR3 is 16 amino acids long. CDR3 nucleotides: TGTGCCACCAGTGATGCCCAGGGACGGGGAAACACTGAAGCTTTCTTT. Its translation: CATSDAQGRGNTEAFF.

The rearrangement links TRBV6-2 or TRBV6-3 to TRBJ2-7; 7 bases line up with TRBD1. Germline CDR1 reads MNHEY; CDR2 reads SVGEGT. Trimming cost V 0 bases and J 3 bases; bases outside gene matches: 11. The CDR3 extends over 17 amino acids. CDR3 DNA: TGTGCCAGCAGTTACTCGAGAATGACAGGGCCCCTCTACGAGCAGTACTTC. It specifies CASSYSRMTGPLYEQYF.

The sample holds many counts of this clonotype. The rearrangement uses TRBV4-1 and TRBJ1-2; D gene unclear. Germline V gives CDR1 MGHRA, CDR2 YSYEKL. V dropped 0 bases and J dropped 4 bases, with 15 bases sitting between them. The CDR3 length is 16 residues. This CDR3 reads CASSQEFPRSAYGYTF. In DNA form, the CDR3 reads TGCGCCAGCAGCCAAGAGTTCCCCCGATCGGCCTATGGCTACACCTTC.

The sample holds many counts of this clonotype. This CDR3 reads CAIGTGTSGNTIYF. CDR3 coding DNA: TGTGCCATTGGGACAGGAACCTCTGGAAACACCATATATTTT. The J gene is TRBJ1-3, the V gene TRBV19, with 8 nucleotides matching TRBD1. The CDR3 runs 14 residues. With V trimmed by 10 bases and J by 0 bases, 5 bases remained unmatched. Germline values: CDR1 LNHDA, CDR2 SQIVND (reference sequence).

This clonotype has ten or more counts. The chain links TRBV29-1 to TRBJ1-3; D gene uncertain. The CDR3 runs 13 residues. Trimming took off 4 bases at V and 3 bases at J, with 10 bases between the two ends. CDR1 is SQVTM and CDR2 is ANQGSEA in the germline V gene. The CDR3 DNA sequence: TGCAGCGTTGCTAAGGGCTTTGGAAACACCATATATTTT. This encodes CSVAKGFGNTIYF. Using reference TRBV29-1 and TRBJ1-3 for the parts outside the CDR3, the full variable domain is SAVISQKPSRDICQRGTSLTIQCQVDSQVTMMFWYRQQPGQSLTLIATANQGSEATYESGFVIDKFPISRPNLTFSTLTVSNMSPEDSSIYLCSVAKGFGNTIYFGEGSWLTVV.

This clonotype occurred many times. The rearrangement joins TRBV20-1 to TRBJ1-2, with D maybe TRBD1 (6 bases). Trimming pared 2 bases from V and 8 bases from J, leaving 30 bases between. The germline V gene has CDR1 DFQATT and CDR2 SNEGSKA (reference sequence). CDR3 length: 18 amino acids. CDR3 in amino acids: CSARSGQSSRIPLRGYTF. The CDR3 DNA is TGCAGTGCTAGATCAGGACAGTCTTCAAGGATTCCACTAAGGGGCTACACCTTC.

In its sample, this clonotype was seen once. In DNA form, the CDR3 reads TGTGCCAGCAGCTTCCAGGGGGAAAGCAATGAGCAGTACTTC. Translated: CASSFQGESNEQYF. The genes are TRBV2 and TRBJ2-7, with 7 bases matching TRBD1. V shed 6 bases, J shed 7 bases, and the junction held 12 bases outside the gene matches. This CDR3 has 14 amino acids. Germline values: CDR1 SNHLY, CDR2 FYNNEI.

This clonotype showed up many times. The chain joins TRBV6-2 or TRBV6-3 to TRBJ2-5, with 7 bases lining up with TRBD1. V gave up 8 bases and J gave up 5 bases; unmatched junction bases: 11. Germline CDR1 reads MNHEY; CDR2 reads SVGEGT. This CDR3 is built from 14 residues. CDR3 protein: CASEPRQGDETQYF. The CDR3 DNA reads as TGTGCCAGCGAACCAAGACAGGGCGATGAGACCCAGTACTTC.

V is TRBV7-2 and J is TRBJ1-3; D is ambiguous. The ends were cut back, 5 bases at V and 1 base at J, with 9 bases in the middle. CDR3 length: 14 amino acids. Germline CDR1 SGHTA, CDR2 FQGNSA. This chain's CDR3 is CASSVRVSGNTIYF. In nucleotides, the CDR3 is TGTGCCAGCAGCGTCCGGGTATCTGGAAACACCATATATTTT.

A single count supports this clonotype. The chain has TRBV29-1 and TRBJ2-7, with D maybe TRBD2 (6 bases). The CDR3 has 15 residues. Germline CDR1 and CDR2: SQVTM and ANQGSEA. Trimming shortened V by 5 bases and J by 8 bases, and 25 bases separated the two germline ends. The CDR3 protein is CSVRSGVGNQPQQYF. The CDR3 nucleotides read TGCAGCGTTAGGTCGGGAGTAGGGAATCAGCCCCAGCAGTACTTC.

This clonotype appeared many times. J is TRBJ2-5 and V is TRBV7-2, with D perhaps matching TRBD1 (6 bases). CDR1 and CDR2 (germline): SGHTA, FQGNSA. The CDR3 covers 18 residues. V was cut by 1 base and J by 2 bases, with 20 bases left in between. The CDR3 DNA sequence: TGTGCCAGCAGCTTAGTGGTGGTTGGACAGCCTGAGCAAGAGACCCAGTACTTC. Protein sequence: CASSLVVVGQPEQETQYF.